The rows below give T cell receptor beta chains drawn from one sample of a study of quantifying T cell responses using KT2 cells. TCRdb re-analysed the UMI-ligation and nested PCR reads in MiXCR, keeping a single row per CDR3 protein. In the table there are over 35,000 distinct CDR3 sequences, about a sixth of which are singletons. Sequencing input: PBMCs spiked with cells of the T cell clone KT2. Source of these receptors: a human donor. Each CDR3 is given with its conserved first and last residue. A D gene is named only where the DNA matches it firmly. A clone size is listed for some rows: how often the clone was seen (once, few, many), or a class if it is expanded.

cdr3_aa: CASSFLRGRETQYF; cdr3_nt: TGTGCCAGCAGTTTCCTCCGGGGACGGGAGACCCAGTACTTC; j_call: TRBJ2-5; d_call: .; v_call: TRBV28; clone_size: few
cdr3_aa: CSASIPPDTQYF; cdr3_nt: TGCAGTGCTAGTATCCCCCCAGATACGCAGTATTTT; j_call: TRBJ2-3; d_call: .; v_call: TRBV20-1; clone_size: many
cdr3_aa: CSVRGGGVETQYF; cdr3_nt: TGCAGCGTCCGAGGGGGGGGCGTGGAGACCCAGTACTTC; j_call: TRBJ2-5; d_call: .; v_call: TRBV29-1; clone_size: few
cdr3_aa: CASTTGEGSPLHF; cdr3_nt: TGTGCCAGCACCACGGGGGAAGGGTCACCCCTCCACTTT; j_call: TRBJ1-6; d_call: .; v_call: TRBV6-2/TRBV6-3; clone_size: few
cdr3_aa: CASSLDWAEQFF; cdr3_nt: TGTGCCAGCAGCTTGGATTGGGCTGAGCAGTTCTTC; j_call: TRBJ2-1; d_call: .; v_call: TRBV5-4; clone_size: many
cdr3_aa: CASSSPGQGNQPQHF; cdr3_nt: TGTGCCAGCAGTTCACCGGGACAGGGTAATCAGCCCCAGCATTTT; j_call: TRBJ1-5; d_call: TRBD1; v_call: TRBV27; clone_size: few
cdr3_aa: CASSYRQGSGAEQYF; cdr3_nt: TGCGCCAGCAGCTATAGACAGGGCTCGGGAGCCGAGCAGTACTTC; j_call: TRBJ2-7; d_call: .; v_call: TRBV4-3; clone_size: .
cdr3_aa: CAWSVFSPPGADSPLHF; cdr3_nt: TGTGCCTGGAGTGTATTTTCCCCTCCAGGGGCGGACTCACCCCTCCACTTT; j_call: TRBJ1-6; d_call: .; v_call: TRBV30; clone_size: .
cdr3_aa: CASSSTGQGSNQPQHF; cdr3_nt: TGTGCCAGCAGTTCTACCGGACAGGGATCGAATCAGCCCCAGCATTTT; j_call: TRBJ1-5; d_call: TRBD1; v_call: TRBV7-2; clone_size: .
cdr3_aa: CASSSIIGSQETQYF; cdr3_nt: TGCGCCAGCAGCTCGATAATAGGAAGCCAAGAGACCCAGTACTTC; j_call: TRBJ2-5; d_call: .; v_call: TRBV5-1; clone_size: .
cdr3_aa: CAWSLYSEAFF; cdr3_nt: TGTGCCTGGAGTTTATACAGCGAAGCTTTCTTT; j_call: TRBJ1-1; d_call: .; v_call: TRBV30; clone_size: .
cdr3_aa: CASSPLQSIDNEQFF; cdr3_nt: TGTGCCAGCTCACCACTACAGTCAATAGACAATGAGCAGTTCTTC; j_call: TRBJ2-1; d_call: .; v_call: TRBV18; clone_size: few
cdr3_aa: CASSRSLLAWHGGGYTF; cdr3_nt: TGTGCCAGCAGCCGCTCGCTCTTGGCGTGGCACGGGGGGGGCTACACCTTC; j_call: TRBJ1-2; d_call: .; v_call: TRBV7-9; clone_size: .
cdr3_aa: CASSSPGLAGSGWGTDTQYF; cdr3_nt: TGTGCCAGCTCATCTCCGGGACTAGCGGGTAGTGGGTGGGGCACAGATACGCAGTATTTT; j_call: TRBJ2-3; d_call: TRBD2; v_call: TRBV25-1; clone_size: .
cdr3_aa: CSVEVTGASTDTQYF; cdr3_nt: TGCAGCGTTGAAGTGACAGGGGCTAGCACAGATACGCAGTATTTT; j_call: TRBJ2-3; d_call: TRBD1; v_call: TRBV29-1; clone_size: few
cdr3_aa: CVSSARRGTGELFF; cdr3_nt: TGTGTCAGCAGTGCAAGACGGGGCACCGGGGAGCTGTTTTTT; j_call: TRBJ2-2; d_call: .; v_call: TRBV2; clone_size: .
cdr3_aa: CASSQLASAADTQYF; cdr3_nt: TGTGCCAGCAGCCAATTGGCTAGCGCAGCAGATACGCAGTATTTT; j_call: TRBJ2-3; d_call: .; v_call: TRBV3-1; clone_size: few
cdr3_aa: CASSLGLARSGNTIYF; cdr3_nt: TGTGCCAGCAGTTTGGGATTGGCTCGCTCTGGAAACACCATATATTTT; j_call: TRBJ1-3; d_call: .; v_call: TRBV12-3/TRBV12-4; clone_size: few
cdr3_aa: CASGLAVGTEAFF; cdr3_nt: TGTGCTAGTGGTTTGGCGGTGGGCACTGAAGCTTTCTTT; j_call: TRBJ1-1; d_call: .; v_call: TRBV12-5; clone_size: few
cdr3_aa: CASSVGTANTEAFF; cdr3_nt: TGTGCCAGCAGCGTAGGGACAGCGAACACTGAAGCTTTCTTT; j_call: TRBJ1-1; d_call: TRBD1; v_call: TRBV7-3; clone_size: few
cdr3_aa: CASSLGDPKDIQYF; cdr3_nt: TGTGCCAGCAGTTTAGGGGACCCCAAGGACATTCAGTACTTC; j_call: TRBJ2-4; d_call: .; v_call: TRBV12-3/TRBV12-4; clone_size: few
cdr3_aa: CATSRESGQSYEKLFF; cdr3_nt: TGTGCCACCAGCAGAGAATCAGGACAGTCCTATGAAAAACTGTTTTTT; j_call: TRBJ1-4; d_call: .; v_call: TRBV15; clone_size: .
cdr3_aa: CASSPIGLAGSYEQYF; cdr3_nt: TGTGCCAGCAGCCCAATCGGACTAGCGGGCTCCTACGAGCAGTACTTC; j_call: TRBJ2-7; d_call: TRBD2; v_call: TRBV4-2; clone_size: many
cdr3_aa: CATGRAGGPLDTQYF; cdr3_nt: TGTGCCACCGGGCGAGCGGGAGGGCCCTTAGATACGCAGTATTTT; j_call: TRBJ2-3; d_call: TRBD2; v_call: TRBV24-1; clone_size: many
cdr3_aa: CASSPSRGSEKLFF; cdr3_nt: TGTGCCAGCAGCCCATCCAGGGGGAGTGAAAAACTGTTTTTT; j_call: TRBJ1-4; d_call: TRBD1; v_call: TRBV7-8; clone_size: few
cdr3_aa: CSVESVSGGSDTQYF; cdr3_nt: TGCAGCGTTGAAAGCGTTAGCGGGGGATCAGATACGCAGTATTTT; j_call: TRBJ2-3; d_call: TRBD2; v_call: TRBV29-1; clone_size: .
cdr3_aa: CSVGRSNTGELFF; cdr3_nt: TGCAGCGTGGGGAGGTCGAACACCGGGGAGCTGTTTTTT; j_call: TRBJ2-2; d_call: .; v_call: TRBV29-1; clone_size: many
cdr3_aa: CASSLGGPRNEQFF; cdr3_nt: TGTGCCAGCAGTTTGGGAGGGCCTAGGAATGAGCAGTTCTTC; j_call: TRBJ2-1; d_call: TRBD2; v_call: TRBV12-3/TRBV12-4; clone_size: many
cdr3_aa: CASSTRRAVTGELFF; cdr3_nt: TGTGCCAGCAGCACCCGAAGAGCGGTCACCGGGGAGCTGTTTTTT; j_call: TRBJ2-2; d_call: .; v_call: TRBV13; clone_size: .
cdr3_aa: CASSEGVSYNEQFF; cdr3_nt: TGCGCCAGCAGTGAAGGAGTCTCCTACAATGAGCAGTTCTTC; j_call: TRBJ2-1; d_call: .; v_call: TRBV10-1; clone_size: .
cdr3_aa: CASSREQGNTEAFF; cdr3_nt: TGCGCCAGCAGCCGGGAACAGGGGAACACTGAAGCTTTCTTT; j_call: TRBJ1-1; d_call: .; v_call: TRBV5-1; clone_size: .
cdr3_aa: CASSLDRAQITGELFF; cdr3_nt: TGTGCCAGCAGCTTAGATCGGGCACAGATCACCGGGGAGCTGTTTTTT; j_call: TRBJ2-2; d_call: .; v_call: TRBV11-2; clone_size: .
cdr3_aa: CASSLGDRDGDEQYF; cdr3_nt: TGTGCCAGCAGCCTAGGAGACAGGGATGGGGACGAGCAGTACTTC; j_call: TRBJ2-7; d_call: TRBD1; v_call: TRBV9; clone_size: .
cdr3_aa: CASRPAGVGGYTF; cdr3_nt: TGTGCCAGCAGACCGGCGGGCGTGGGTGGCTACACCTTC; j_call: TRBJ1-2; d_call: .; v_call: TRBV28; clone_size: .
cdr3_aa: CASSQYDRGRGGEQFF; cdr3_nt: TGTGCCAGCAGCCAATACGACAGGGGGCGAGGGGGTGAGCAGTTCTTC; j_call: TRBJ2-1; d_call: TRBD1; v_call: TRBV6-6; clone_size: many
cdr3_aa: CASSQSLPGQGSSSTF; cdr3_nt: TGCGCCAGCAGCCAGTCCCTTCCGGGACAGGGATCATCAAGTACCTTC; j_call: TRBJ1-2; d_call: TRBD1; v_call: TRBV4-3; clone_size: .
cdr3_aa: CASSRGQGGEGEQFF; cdr3_nt: TGTGCCAGCAGTAGAGGACAGGGGGGCGAGGGTGAGCAGTTCTTC; j_call: TRBJ2-1; d_call: TRBD1; v_call: TRBV2; clone_size: .
cdr3_aa: CASRLRETGGYTF; cdr3_nt: TGCGCCAGCAGACTAAGGGAGACGGGGGGCTACACCTTC; j_call: TRBJ1-2; d_call: .; v_call: TRBV5-1; clone_size: few
cdr3_aa: CASSSSGGIPYEQFF; cdr3_nt: TGTGCCAGCAGTTCCTCCGGGGGCATCCCCTATGAGCAGTTCTTC; j_call: TRBJ2-1; d_call: .; v_call: TRBV12-3/TRBV12-4; clone_size: many
cdr3_aa: CASGLGNTGELFF; cdr3_nt: TGTGCTAGTGGCCTAGGGAACACCGGGGAGCTGTTTTTT; j_call: TRBJ2-2; d_call: .; v_call: TRBV12-5; clone_size: many
cdr3_aa: CASRVDRNTGELFF; cdr3_nt: TGTGCCAGTAGGGTCGACAGGAACACCGGGGAGCTGTTTTTT; j_call: TRBJ2-2; d_call: .; v_call: TRBV19; clone_size: few
cdr3_aa: CSARQNGHSNQPQHF; cdr3_nt: TGCAGTGCTAGGCAAAATGGGCACTCTAATCAGCCCCAGCATTTT; j_call: TRBJ1-5; d_call: .; v_call: TRBV20-1; clone_size: .
cdr3_aa: CASSDIAGALTDTQYF; cdr3_nt: TGCGCCAGCAGTGATATTGCGGGGGCACTCACAGATACGCAGTATTTT; j_call: TRBJ2-3; d_call: .; v_call: TRBV10-1; clone_size: many
cdr3_aa: CATSDLPGRSKRGTDTQYF; cdr3_nt: TGTGCCACCAGTGATTTGCCGGGACGGTCCAAGAGAGGCACAGATACGCAGTATTTT; j_call: TRBJ2-3; d_call: .; v_call: TRBV24-1; clone_size: .
cdr3_aa: CASTTDREVSPLHF; cdr3_nt: TGTGCCAGCACCACGGACAGGGAGGTTTCACCCCTCCACTTT; j_call: TRBJ1-6; d_call: TRBD1; v_call: TRBV12-3/TRBV12-4; clone_size: .
cdr3_aa: CASSPLVKTQETQYF; cdr3_nt: TGTGCCAGCAGCCCGCTAGTTAAGACCCAAGAGACCCAGTACTTC; j_call: TRBJ2-5; d_call: .; v_call: TRBV6-2/TRBV6-3; clone_size: .
cdr3_aa: CASRTGSQETQYF; cdr3_nt: TGTGCCAGCAGAACCGGGAGCCAAGAGACCCAGTACTTC; j_call: TRBJ2-5; d_call: .; v_call: TRBV12-3/TRBV12-4; clone_size: few
cdr3_aa: CSGGQGSYEQYF; cdr3_nt: TGCAGCGGGGGACAGGGCTCCTACGAGCAGTACTTC; j_call: TRBJ2-7; d_call: TRBD1; v_call: TRBV29-1; clone_size: many
cdr3_aa: CATSRVWTQSNQPQHF; cdr3_nt: TGTGCCACCAGCAGAGTATGGACACAGAGCAATCAGCCCCAGCATTTT; j_call: TRBJ1-5; d_call: .; v_call: TRBV15; clone_size: .
cdr3_aa: CSARALIPPTQYF; cdr3_nt: TGCAGTGCTAGGGCCCTGATCCCGCCTACCCAGTACTTC; j_call: TRBJ2-5; d_call: .; v_call: TRBV20-1; clone_size: few
cdr3_aa: CASSIDRSNTEAFF; cdr3_nt: TGTGCCAGTAGTATTGACAGGAGTAACACTGAAGCTTTCTTT; j_call: TRBJ1-1; d_call: .; v_call: TRBV19; clone_size: few
cdr3_aa: CASSPEGRQGGQPQHF; cdr3_nt: TGTGCCAGCAGTCCTGAGGGGCGGCAGGGGGGACAGCCCCAGCATTTT; j_call: TRBJ1-5; d_call: TRBD1; v_call: TRBV12-3/TRBV12-4; clone_size: many
cdr3_aa: CASSTFDRDKNIQYF; cdr3_nt: TGCGCCAGCAGCACCTTCGACAGGGACAAAAACATTCAGTACTTC; j_call: TRBJ2-4; d_call: TRBD1; v_call: TRBV5-1; clone_size: few